The 4 T cell receptor beta chains presented below share a single source sample, sequenced in a study of T cells after somatic rescue of genetic block. Clones were sequenced by immunoSEQ multiplex PCR, and TCRdb holds only the in-frame ones, with some missing. The sample yields some 68,000 clones, roughly 93% seen once. The source material was peripheral blood mononuclear cells (PBMCs). The receptors here all came from a man aged 25 to 40.

This chain links TRBV2 with TRBJ2-6; TRBD1 is a possible D gene (6 bases). The germline V gene encodes CDR1 SNHLY and CDR2 FYNNEI. Trimming removed 6 bases from V and 0 bases from J, with 9 bases in between. This CDR3 has 15 residues. The CDR3 DNA reads as TGTGCCAGCAGCTTAGGGGGCTCTGGGGCCAACGTCCTGACTTTC. Translating it yields CASSLGGSGANVLTF.

V is TRBV7-9 and J is TRBJ1-1, with a weak D call TRBD1 (6 bases). Germline V CDR1 and CDR2: SEHNR, FQNEAQ (reference sequence). Trimming removed 0 bases from V and 5 bases from J, with 7 bases in between. The CDR3 extends over 13 amino acids. In DNA form, the CDR3 reads TGTGCCAGCAGCTTAGCGGGGACAACTGAAGCTTTCTTT. It yields the protein CASSLAGTTEAFF.

This clone was found once. This rearrangement joins TRBV7-2 to TRBJ2-7; maybe TRBD1 (6 bases). Germline CDR1 reads SGHTA; CDR2 reads FQGNSA. V was shortened by 1 base and J by 3 bases, with 10 bases between the two germline ends. There are 14 residues in the CDR3. In DNA form, the CDR3 reads TGTGCCAGCAGCTTAGGAGGGGGTAGCTACGAGCAGTACTTC. Its protein is CASSLGGGSYEQYF.

The rearrangement uses TRBV5-1 and TRBJ1-6, with D perhaps TRBD1 (5 bases). The CDR3 runs to 14 residues. Trimming pared 0 bases from V and 7 bases from J, leaving 8 bases between. Per the germline V gene, CDR1 is SGHRS and CDR2 is YFSETQ. The CDR3, as DNA: TGCGCCAGCAGCTTGGACAGGTGGAATTCACCCCTCCACTTT. This encodes CASSLDRWNSPLHF.